These 16 T cell receptor beta chains were sequenced from one sample in a study of cytomegalovirus exposure and HLA in healthy donors. Using immunoSEQ multiplex PCR, the repertoire was profiled, and TCRdb retains in-frame clones only, with some absent. The sample holds about 120,000 clones, around 86% seen once. Sequencing used PBMCs. The receptors shown here come from a man younger than 35 in good health and CMV-seronegative.

The chain is built from TRBV5-1 and TRBJ1-2, with D unclear. The V gene's germline CDR1 is SGHRS and CDR2 YFSETQ. The CDR3 totals 15 residues. Between the trimmed V and J ends, which lost 0 bases and 8 bases, there was a span of 17 bases. The CDR3, as DNA: TGCGCCAGCAGCTTGGGAGGTGACGGATCTATGGGCTACACCTTC. Translated: CASSLGGDGSMGYTF.

This clone was picked up one time. The chain has TRBV2 and TRBJ2-3, with TRBD2 identical over 8 bases. From germline, CDR1 is SNHLY and CDR2 FYNNEI. CDR3 length equals 14 residues. V was pared by 10 bases and J by 1 base, with 7 bases of the junction left unmatched. In DNA form, the CDR3 reads TGTGCCACTACGACTAGCGCACGCACAGATACGCAGTATTTT. Protein product: CATTTSARTDTQYF.

The V gene is TRBV20-1, the J gene TRBJ2-5; D is unclear. V was pared by 2 bases and J by 3 bases, with 4 bases between. The CDR3 contains 11 residues. CDR1 and CDR2 (germline): DFQATT, SNEGSKA (reference sequence). This CDR3 reads CSARPEETQYF. In DNA, the CDR3 is TGCAGTGCTAGACCGGAAGAGACCCAGTACTTC.

Only one count was recorded for this clone. The chain recombines TRBV21-1 with TRBJ1-4; the table calls TRBD1, which could not be checked here. TRBV21-1 is a listed pseudogene. CDR3 length equals 17 residues. CDR3 nucleotide sequence: TGTGCCAGCCGATTTCACCGGGACAGTAACACTAATGAAAAACTGTTTTTT. Amino acid sequence: CASRFHRDSNTNEKLFF.

V gene TRBV10-3 combines with J gene TRBJ2-3; 7 bases match TRBD1. Germline assignment: CDR1 ENHRY and CDR2 SYGVKD. Unmatched junction bases numbered 8, after V lost 6 bases and J lost 2 bases. This CDR3 contains 15 residues. The CDR3 loop reads CAIRDFGTDTDTQYF. The CDR3 DNA follows: TGTGCCATCAGGGACTTTGGGACAGACACAGATACGCAGTATTTT.

The chain recombines TRBV4-1 with TRBJ1-2; D is uncertain. The CDR3 spans 13 residues. Germline V gene data show CDR1 as MGHRA and CDR2 as YSYEKL. With 1 base removed from V and 7 bases from J, the gap between germline ends came to 10 bases. This chain's CDR3 is CASSQVFGSGYTF. The CDR3 DNA reads TGCGCCAGCAGCCAAGTATTTGGGAGTGGCTACACCTTC.

The gene calls are TRBV30 and TRBJ1-2; D remains unclear. Trimming shortened V by 5 bases and J by 6 bases, and 31 bases separated the two germline ends. Per germline, CDR1 GTSNPN and CDR2 SVGIG (reference sequence). The CDR3 consists of 18 residues. The CDR3 DNA reads as TGTGCCTGGGAACTAACGGCCCGTTTTTCGGGAGGAGGAAATGGCTACACCTTC. Translated, it gives CAWELTARFSGGGNGYTF.

The V and J genes are TRBV9 and TRBJ2-2, with D tentatively TRBD2 (7 bases). V lost 4 bases to trimming and J lost 2 bases, with 15 bases between them. The germline CDR1 and CDR2 sequences are SGDLS and YYNGEE. The CDR3 sequence is 16 residues long. CDR3 nucleotides: TGTGCCAGCAGCCCAAGGGGGGGGTTTAACACCGGGGAGCTGTTTTTT. This encodes CASSPRGGFNTGELFF.

The chain combines TRBV10-3 with TRBJ2-7; tentatively, D is TRBD2 (6 bases). Germline values: CDR1 ENHRY, CDR2 SYGVKD. Trimming stripped 8 bases from V and 0 bases from J, with 14 bases between. This CDR3 comprises 14 residues. This CDR3 reads CAIRSGGNSYEQYF. DNA of the CDR3: TGTGCCATCCGTTCGGGCGGGAACTCCTACGAGCAGTACTTC.

This clone showed up just once. This chain connects TRBV27 to TRBJ1-2, with TRBD1 as a possible D gene (5 bases). Deletions cut 2 bases from V and 6 bases from J, with 10 bases between. CDR3 length: 13 residues. CDR1 is MNHEY and CDR2 is SMNVEV in the germline V gene (reference sequence). As DNA, the CDR3 is TGTGCCAGCAGTTTAGCTGGGACTAATGGCTACACCTTC. This translates into CASSLAGTNGYTF.

This sequence joins TRBV5-4 and TRBJ2-3; maybe TRBD2 (5 bases). The CDR3 has 16 residues. Trimming pared 4 bases from V and 0 bases from J, leaving 15 bases between. Germline V lookup: CDR1 SGHNT, CDR2 YYREEE (reference sequence). The DNA of the CDR3 is TGTGCCAGCAGCACTGGGAGCAGCCCCAGCACAGATACGCAGTATTTT. This codes for CASSTGSSPSTDTQYF.

CDR3 region: CASSLDRGAGDTQYF. In DNA form, the CDR3 reads TGTGCCAGCAGCTTAGATCGGGGGGCCGGAGATACGCAGTATTTT. This chain links TRBV11-2 with TRBJ2-3, with D perhaps TRBD2 (7 bases). The germline CDR1 and CDR2 sequences are SGHAT and FQNNGV. Trimming cost V 0 bases and J 5 bases, with 12 bases left between them. The CDR3 contains 15 residues.

This clone was observed once. The rearrangement links TRBV6-5 to TRBJ1-4, with a tentative D call TRBD1 (6 bases). This CDR3 has 15 amino acids. The germline V gene has CDR1 MNHEY and CDR2 SVGAGI. V was trimmed by 4 bases and J by 7 bases, leaving 16 bases between them. Here the CDR3 reads CASSSGELGVEKLFF. The CDR3 nucleotides are TGTGCCAGCAGTTCAGGGGAGCTGGGAGTTGAAAAACTGTTTTTT.

This clone was counted once. The chain is built from TRBV6-1 and TRBJ2-1, with 7 bases identical to TRBD2. The CDR3 runs 15 residues. After removal of 1 base from V and 5 bases from J, the junction contained 5 bases not matched to a gene. The germline CDR1 and CDR2 sequences are MNHNS and SASEGT. CDR3 residues: CASSEVGRPHNEQFF. In DNA, the CDR3 is TGTGCCAGCAGTGAAGTCGGGAGGCCGCACAATGAGCAGTTCTTC.

This chain uses TRBV9 with TRBJ1-3; 8 bases line up with TRBD1. Germline CDR1 reads SGDLS; CDR2 reads YYNGEE. The CDR3 consists of 15 residues. J gave up 3 bases and V 3 bases, and 5 bases lay outside the gene matches. Written as DNA, the CDR3 is TGTGCCAGCAGCGATATAGGACAGGGTGGAAACACCATATATTTT. Amino acid sequence: CASSDIGQGGNTIYF.

The rearrangement joins TRBV5-1 to TRBJ2-7; 9 positions match TRBD2. CDR3 length: 18 residues. Germline-derived CDR1 and CDR2 are SGHRS and YFSETQ. V shed 2 bases and J 3 bases; nucleotides not matched to a gene: 15. The CDR3 region has the DNA TGCGCCAGCAGCTTAAAAGGGTGGCGGGAGGGTATTCTCTACGAGCAGTACTTC. Its protein product is CASSLKGWREGILYEQYF. The full variable domain, with the rest looked up from reference TRBV5-1 and TRBJ2-7, is KAGVTQTPRYLIKTRGQQVTLSCSPISGHRSVSWYQQTPGQGLQFLFEYFSETQRNKGNFPGRFSGRQFSNSRSEMNVSTLELGDSALYLCASSLKGWREGILYEQYFGPGTRLTVT.